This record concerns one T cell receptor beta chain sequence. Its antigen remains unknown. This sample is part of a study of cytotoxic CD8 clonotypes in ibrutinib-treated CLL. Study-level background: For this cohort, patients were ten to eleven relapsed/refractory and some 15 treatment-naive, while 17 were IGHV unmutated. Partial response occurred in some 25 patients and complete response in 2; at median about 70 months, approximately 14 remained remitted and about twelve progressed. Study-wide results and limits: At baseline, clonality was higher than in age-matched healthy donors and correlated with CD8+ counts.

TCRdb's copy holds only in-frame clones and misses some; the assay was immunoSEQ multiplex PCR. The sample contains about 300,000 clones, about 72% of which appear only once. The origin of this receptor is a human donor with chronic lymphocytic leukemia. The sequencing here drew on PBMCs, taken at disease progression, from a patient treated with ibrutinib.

DNA of the CDR3: TGTGCCAGCAGCCAAAGACAGGGGCGGGTGTACGAGCAGTACTTC. It translates to CASSQRQGRVYEQYF. The chain carries TRBV4-2 and TRBJ2-7; 8 nucleotides agree with TRBD1. Trimming cost V 2 bases and J 4 bases; bases outside gene matches: 7. CDR3 length: 15 amino acids. Germline CDR1 LGHNA, CDR2 YNFKEQ.